These T cell receptor beta chains were read from a single sample in a study of sequential checkpoint blockade in melanoma. Here immunoSEQ multiplex PCR was the method, and the copy in TCRdb shows in-frame clones only, minus some. The sample carries about 20,000 clones, roughly 25% recorded once. The material was tumor tissue (inferred from file names), obtained from a patient given nivolumab and ipilimumab in sequence. These receptors were taken from a human donor with melanoma. The CDR3 runs from the conserved cysteine through the conserved F or W. Fields, in order: J gene, CDR3 length, clone size, V gene, D gene, CDR3 protein, CDR3 DNA. The D gene is left open where the match is weak. Some rows have no size entry. The others give once, few or many, or a class for an expanded clone.

j_call: TRBJ2-3
cdr3_length: 14
clone_size: few
v_call: TRBV11-3
d_call: -
cdr3_aa: CASSRADSTDTQYF
cdr3_nt: TGTGCCAGCAGCCGGGCGGACTCCACAGATACGCAGTATTTT

j_call: TRBJ2-1
cdr3_length: 15
clone_size: -
v_call: TRBV9
d_call: -
cdr3_aa: CASSVSSGEINEQFF
cdr3_nt: TGTGCCAGCAGCGTTAGCAGTGGGGAAATCAATGAGCAGTTCTTC

j_call: TRBJ1-1
cdr3_length: 15
clone_size: medium-sized
v_call: TRBV11-3
d_call: -
cdr3_aa: CASRETGTSNTEAFF
cdr3_nt: TGTGCCAGCAGAGAGACCGGGACCTCGAACACTGAAGCTTTCTTT

j_call: TRBJ2-1
cdr3_length: 15
clone_size: few
v_call: TRBV6-8
d_call: TRBD2
cdr3_aa: CASSPGVSGRGGQFF
cdr3_nt: TGTGCCAGCAGCCCCGGTGTTAGCGGGAGAGGGGGGCAGTTCTTC

j_call: TRBJ2-5
cdr3_length: 13
clone_size: -
v_call: TRBV28
d_call: -
cdr3_aa: CASSLIGGTTQYF
cdr3_nt: TGTGCCAGCAGTTTAATCGGTGGGACGACCCAGTACTTC

j_call: TRBJ1-1
cdr3_length: 15
clone_size: -
v_call: TRBV10-2
d_call: -
cdr3_aa: CASSDLERVNTEAFF
cdr3_nt: TGCGCCAGCAGTGACCTAGAGAGGGTGAACACTGAAGCTTTCTTT

j_call: TRBJ2-1
cdr3_length: 14
clone_size: -
v_call: TRBV5-1
d_call: -
cdr3_aa: CASSLSGTVKEQFF
cdr3_nt: TGCGCCAGCAGCTTGTCTGGGACTGTCAAGGAGCAGTTCTTC

j_call: TRBJ2-5
cdr3_length: 11
clone_size: -
v_call: TRBV19
d_call: -
cdr3_aa: CASSKQETQYF
cdr3_nt: TGTGCCAGTAGCAAACAAGAGACCCAGTACTTC

j_call: TRBJ1-3
cdr3_length: 15
clone_size: few
v_call: TRBV28
d_call: -
cdr3_aa: CASSLGTFSGNTIYF
cdr3_nt: TGTGCCAGCAGTTTGGGGACATTCTCTGGAAACACCATATATTTT

j_call: TRBJ2-7
cdr3_length: 16
clone_size: -
v_call: TRBV18
d_call: -
cdr3_aa: CASSGEDGLGSYEQYF
cdr3_nt: TGTGCCAGCTCGGGAGAGGACGGATTAGGCTCCTACGAGCAGTACTTC

j_call: TRBJ2-7
cdr3_length: 15
clone_size: few
v_call: TRBV11-3
d_call: TRBD2
cdr3_aa: CASSTGGTSGYEQYF
cdr3_nt: TGTGCCAGCAGCACCGGGGGGACTAGCGGGTACGAGCAGTACTTC

j_call: TRBJ2-7
cdr3_length: 16
clone_size: -
v_call: TRBV4-1
d_call: -
cdr3_aa: CASSQAPGQGGYEQYF
cdr3_nt: TGCGCCAGCAGCCAAGCCCCCGGGCAGGGGGGTTACGAGCAGTACTTC

j_call: TRBJ2-1
cdr3_length: 19
clone_size: -
v_call: TRBV6-8
d_call: TRBD2
cdr3_aa: CASREFRATSGRSGNEQFF
cdr3_nt: TGTGCCAGCAGAGAATTTCGGGCGACTAGCGGGAGGTCTGGCAATGAGCAGTTCTTC

j_call: TRBJ1-4
cdr3_length: 17
clone_size: -
v_call: TRBV28
d_call: -
cdr3_aa: CASSFTTSGMANEKLFF
cdr3_nt: TGTGCCAGCAGTTTCACGACCTCGGGGATGGCTAATGAAAAACTGTTTTTT

j_call: TRBJ2-1
cdr3_length: 19
clone_size: few
v_call: TRBV11-3
d_call: TRBD2
cdr3_aa: CASSSSGLAGVTSYNEQFF
cdr3_nt: TGTGCCAGCAGCTCTTCCGGACTAGCGGGAGTCACCTCCTACAATGAGCAGTTCTTC

j_call: TRBJ1-1
cdr3_length: 16
clone_size: -
v_call: TRBV5-1
d_call: TRBD1
cdr3_aa: CASSRTMTGVNTEAFF
cdr3_nt: TGCGCCAGCAGCCGAACCATGACAGGGGTGAACACTGAAGCTTTCTTT

j_call: TRBJ2-7
cdr3_length: 16
clone_size: -
v_call: TRBV19
d_call: TRBD2
cdr3_aa: CASSIVLWGRGDEQYF
cdr3_nt: TGTGCCAGTAGTATAGTCCTTTGGGGTCGGGGGGACGAGCAGTACTTC

j_call: TRBJ1-1
cdr3_length: 16
clone_size: few
v_call: TRBV28
d_call: TRBD1
cdr3_aa: CASRPRPGTGLSEAFF
cdr3_nt: TGTGCCAGCAGACCCCGCCCCGGGACAGGGCTCTCTGAAGCTTTCTTT

j_call: TRBJ2-7
cdr3_length: 14
clone_size: few
v_call: TRBV6-8
d_call: TRBD1
cdr3_aa: CASRKDRGRHEQYF
cdr3_nt: TGTGCCAGCAGGAAAGACAGGGGGCGGCACGAGCAGTACTTC

j_call: TRBJ1-4
cdr3_length: 14
clone_size: few
v_call: TRBV6-8
d_call: -
cdr3_aa: CASSLTRAHEKLFF
cdr3_nt: TGTGCCAGCAGTTTGACCCGTGCCCATGAAAAACTGTTTTTT

j_call: TRBJ2-3
cdr3_length: 14
clone_size: -
v_call: TRBV19
d_call: TRBD2
cdr3_aa: CASRIAGVSDTQYF
cdr3_nt: TGTGCCAGTAGGATAGCGGGGGTGTCAGATACGCAGTATTTT

j_call: TRBJ2-3
cdr3_length: 17
clone_size: -
v_call: TRBV11-3
d_call: TRBD2
cdr3_aa: CASGEGSIAGTTDTQYF
cdr3_nt: TGTGCCAGCGGGGAAGGAAGTATAGCGGGAACTACAGATACGCAGTATTTT

j_call: TRBJ1-1
cdr3_length: 14
clone_size: -
v_call: TRBV7-6
d_call: TRBD1
cdr3_aa: CASSLRDRETEAFF
cdr3_nt: TGTGCCAGCAGCTTAAGGGACAGGGAGACTGAAGCTTTCTTT

j_call: TRBJ1-3
cdr3_length: 15
clone_size: few
v_call: TRBV6-8
d_call: TRBD1
cdr3_aa: CASRGQGFSGNTIYF
cdr3_nt: TGTGCCAGCAGGGGACAGGGTTTCTCTGGAAACACCATATATTTT

j_call: TRBJ2-1
cdr3_length: 16
clone_size: -
v_call: TRBV14
d_call: -
cdr3_aa: CASSQGAGRTYNEQFF
cdr3_nt: TGTGCCAGCAGCCAAGGTGCGGGACGGACCTACAATGAGCAGTTCTTC

j_call: TRBJ1-1
cdr3_length: 13
clone_size: -
v_call: TRBV7-2
d_call: -
cdr3_aa: CASSFQVNTEAFF
cdr3_nt: TGTGCCAGCAGCTTCCAAGTGAACACTGAAGCTTTCTTT